This TCR beta chain was recorded in a study of T cell repertoires in cytomegalovirus infection. Study context: Through public TCR beta signatures, both CMV infection and matching HLA type were indicated.

This CDR3 is 15 amino acids long. In germline, CDR1 is SGHRS, CDR2 YFSETQ. V lost 2 bases and J lost 6, with 16 bases in between. TCRdb reanalysed the reads using MiXCR and keeps one entry per CDR3 protein. The repertoire has about 300,000 distinct CDR3 sequences, around 10% of them found once; the top ten carry around 2.4%. This clonotype was observed many times. Its target is unknown. The study's findings and limits: Predominance within the ex vivo response was attributable to HLA-C-restricted CMV-specific TCR beta clonotypes.

Input material: PBMCs. This sequence was found in a human donor in good health (CMV status not recorded). Some clones in this sample may be carry-over from other donors' samples. The rearrangement uses TRBV5-1 and TRBJ2-3; perhaps TRBD2 as D (6 bases). This CDR3 is CASSLQLAPTDTQYF. DNA for the CDR3: TGCGCCAGCAGCTTACAACTAGCTCCGACCGATACGCAGTATTTT.